A selection of T cell receptor beta chains follows, all from one sample in a study of T-cell reconstitution after alpha-beta-depleted transplantation in children. One entry per CDR3 protein, called by TCRdb with MiXCR from the PCR reads. This sample has 330,000 or so distinct CDR3 sequences; about a tenth occur once, and the top ten carry approximately 7.6%. The sequences come from PBMCs, collected before TCRalphabeta/CD19-depleted stem cell transplant. These receptors were obtained from a boy under two years old with acute myeloid leukemia, due to receive a stem cell transplant. Both conserved end residues are part of each CDR3. The D gene is left open where the match is weak. Part of the rows lack a size; the others show once, few, many or a class for expanded clones.

DNA: TGCGCCAGCAGCGTGGCCCCAGGGGAGAAAATCTACGAGCAGTACTTC
CDR3: CASSVAPGEKIYEQYF
V: TRBV5-1
J: TRBJ2-7
D: NA
size: many

DNA: TGCAGTGCTAATCTCGGACAGACCTACGAGCAGTACTTC
CDR3: CSANLGQTYEQYF
V: TRBV20-1
J: TRBJ2-7
D: NA
size: few

DNA: TGTGCCAGCAGCCGAGGAGACAGGGCGAGCACTGAAGCTTTCTTT
CDR3: CASSRGDRASTEAFF
V: TRBV7-9
J: TRBJ1-1
D: TRBD1
size: few

DNA: TGTGCCAGCAGAACCGGACTAGCGGGGGGGTACGAGCAGTACTTC
CDR3: CASRTGLAGGYEQYF
V: TRBV6-1
J: TRBJ2-7
D: TRBD2
size: few

DNA: TGTGCCACCAGTGAAGCCGGGACAGGGGCGACTACAGATACGCAGTATTTT
CDR3: CATSEAGTGATTDTQYF
V: TRBV24-1
J: TRBJ2-3
D: TRBD1
size: many

DNA: TGCGCCAGCAGCTTGGGAGGGACTTTTAACACCGGGGAGCTGTTTTTT
CDR3: CASSLGGTFNTGELFF
V: TRBV5-1
J: TRBJ2-2
D: NA
size: many

DNA: TGTGCCAGCAGTTACTCGGGACAGTCAATTAATGAAAAACTGTTTTTT
CDR3: CASSYSGQSINEKLFF
V: TRBV6-5
J: TRBJ1-4
D: TRBD1
size: many

DNA: TGCGCCAGCAGCCAAGACAGCTTTCGCTCACCCCTCCACTTT
CDR3: CASSQDSFRSPLHF
V: TRBV4-1
J: TRBJ1-6
D: NA
size: many

DNA: TGTGCCAGCAGTTCCGCATGGGACAGCGCCTACAATGAGCAGTTCTTC
CDR3: CASSSAWDSAYNEQFF
V: TRBV28
J: TRBJ2-1
D: TRBD1
size: NA

DNA: TGTGCCAGCAGCCAAGGGGAAGGCGCGGGGGGGTCCGGGGAGCTGTTTTTT
CDR3: CASSQGEGAGGSGELFF
V: TRBV4-2
J: TRBJ2-2
D: TRBD2
size: many

DNA: TGTGCCAGCAGCTTGGGTGGCAGAGTTCGAGTAAGCGAGCAGTACTTC
CDR3: CASSLGGRVRVSEQYF
V: TRBV5-4
J: TRBJ2-7
D: NA
size: many

DNA: TGTGCCAGCAGTTTCGACAGGGGTTTCGACACCATATATTTT
CDR3: CASSFDRGFDTIYF
V: TRBV28
J: TRBJ1-3
D: TRBD1
size: many

DNA: TGTGCCAGCAGTTTCCAGGGGGCGAAATATAATTCACCCCTCCACTTT
CDR3: CASSFQGAKYNSPLHF
V: TRBV12-3/TRBV12-4
J: TRBJ1-6
D: TRBD1
size: NA

DNA: TGTGCCAGCAGCAAGTCCCGACAGGGGAGGACTCAGCCCCAGCATTTT
CDR3: CASSKSRQGRTQPQHF
V: TRBV6-5
J: TRBJ1-5
D: TRBD1
size: many

DNA: TGTGCCAGCAGCCAAGGGAAGCGGGAACCCGCTCGGTCCGAGTTCTTC
CDR3: CASSQGKREPARSEFF
V: TRBV14
J: TRBJ2-1
D: TRBD2
size: NA

DNA: TGCAGCGCGAAGGACAGTCCGAACACCGGGGAGCTGTTTTTT
CDR3: CSAKDSPNTGELFF
V: TRBV29-1
J: TRBJ2-2
D: NA
size: many

DNA: TGTGCCAGCAGTTTGATCCCTAGCACAGATACGCAGTATTTT
CDR3: CASSLIPSTDTQYF
V: TRBV12-3/TRBV12-4
J: TRBJ2-3
D: NA
size: many

DNA: TGCAGTGCTAGTGAGGCGAGCCTCCCTCCCGGGCAGTTCTTC
CDR3: CSASEASLPPGQFF
V: TRBV20-1
J: TRBJ2-1
D: NA
size: many

DNA: TGCAGCGTTGAGGATCGGGGAATCGGAGAGCAGTTCTTC
CDR3: CSVEDRGIGEQFF
V: TRBV29-1
J: TRBJ2-1
D: NA
size: few

DNA: TGTGCCAGCACCACTAGAAGCACCGGGGAGCTGTTTTTT
CDR3: CASTTRSTGELFF
V: TRBV7-2
J: TRBJ2-2
D: NA
size: NA

DNA: TGTGCCAGCAGTTACTTACAGGGTCAAGACGAGCAGTACTTC
CDR3: CASSYLQGQDEQYF
V: TRBV6-5
J: TRBJ2-7
D: NA
size: many

DNA: TGTGCCAGCAGCTTAGGCCTTCTCTCTGGGGCCAACGTCCTGACTTTC
CDR3: CASSLGLLSGANVLTF
V: TRBV5-4
J: TRBJ2-6
D: NA
size: many

DNA: TGTGCCAGCAGTTTAAGTAGGATCCTGGTTCAGTACTTC
CDR3: CASSLSRILVQYF
V: TRBV28
J: TRBJ2-4
D: NA
size: many

DNA: TGTGCCAGCAGTTCTGGGACAGGGGGGACCTACGAGCAGTACTTC
CDR3: CASSSGTGGTYEQYF
V: TRBV27
J: TRBJ2-7
D: TRBD1
size: many

DNA: TGTGCCAGCAGCTTAAGGTGGGAGCCCTCGTGGAATGAGCAGTTCTTC
CDR3: CASSLRWEPSWNEQFF
V: TRBV7-9
J: TRBJ2-1
D: NA
size: many

DNA: TGTGCCAGCCTAGAGGGCTTGAACACCGGGGAGCTGTTTTTT
CDR3: CASLEGLNTGELFF
V: TRBV12-3/TRBV12-4
J: TRBJ2-2
D: NA
size: many

DNA: TGTGCCAGCAGGCGGGACGGCGGTAACACTGAAGCTTTCTTT
CDR3: CASRRDGGNTEAFF
V: TRBV12-3/TRBV12-4
J: TRBJ1-1
D: NA
size: many

DNA: TGTGCCAGCAGTTACCGGGGGGCGCCTGGAAACACCATGTATTTT
CDR3: CASSYRGAPGNTMYF
V: TRBV6-5
J: TRBJ1-3
D: NA
size: few

DNA: TGTGCCAGCAACCTAGCGGACAATGAGCAGTTCTTC
CDR3: CASNLADNEQFF
V: TRBV6-6
J: TRBJ2-1
D: TRBD2
size: many

DNA: TGTGCCACCAGTGATTTCCCTGGACCCAACACCGGGGAGCTGTTTTTT
CDR3: CATSDFPGPNTGELFF
V: TRBV24-1
J: TRBJ2-2
D: NA
size: many

DNA: TGTGCTAGCAGCTTGACGGGGCTCGAGACCCAGTACTTC
CDR3: CASSLTGLETQYF
V: TRBV7-7
J: TRBJ2-5
D: NA
size: many

DNA: TGTGCCAGCAGTTTAAGCCTAGCGGGGGGCCCCTACGAGCAGTACTTC
CDR3: CASSLSLAGGPYEQYF
V: TRBV7-2
J: TRBJ2-7
D: TRBD2
size: many

DNA: TGTGCCAGCAGCTTATCAGGGGATGGTGGCTACACCTTC
CDR3: CASSLSGDGGYTF
V: TRBV7-3
J: TRBJ1-2
D: NA
size: many

DNA: TGTGCCAGCAGTTTTGGCGGAGTTTATACCGGGGAGCTGTTTTTT
CDR3: CASSFGGVYTGELFF
V: TRBV27
J: TRBJ2-2
D: NA
size: many

DNA: TGCGCCAGCAGCTTCGAGGGAGCAAATGAGCAGTTCTTC
CDR3: CASSFEGANEQFF
V: TRBV5-1
J: TRBJ2-1
D: NA
size: few

DNA: TGTGCCAGCTCACCGGGGAACAGTAACTATGGCTACACCTTC
CDR3: CASSPGNSNYGYTF
V: TRBV18
J: TRBJ1-2
D: NA
size: many

DNA: TGCGCCAGCAGCTTGGTACCATCTAACTATGGCTACACCTTC
CDR3: CASSLVPSNYGYTF
V: TRBV5-1
J: TRBJ1-2
D: NA
size: few

DNA: TGTGCCAGCAGTCCGTCTAGCGGGGCCTACGAGCAGTACTTC
CDR3: CASSPSSGAYEQYF
V: TRBV28
J: TRBJ2-7
D: TRBD2
size: many

DNA: TGTGCCAGCAGCCACGGGACTCTCGTAGCCAAAAACATTCAGTACTTC
CDR3: CASSHGTLVAKNIQYF
V: TRBV7-9
J: TRBJ2-4
D: NA
size: many

DNA: TGTGCCAGCTCAGACGAGCGGGTTCTTACCCAAGAGACCCAGTACTTC
CDR3: CASSDERVLTQETQYF
V: TRBV18
J: TRBJ2-5
D: NA
size: many

DNA: TGTGCCAGCAGCCAAGAAAGAGGTCAGCCCCAGCATTTT
CDR3: CASSQERGQPQHF
V: TRBV4-2
J: TRBJ1-5
D: NA
size: many

DNA: TGTGCCAGCAGCTTGGGGACAGTTCTTTCCTACGAGCAGTACTTC
CDR3: CASSLGTVLSYEQYF
V: TRBV5-5
J: TRBJ2-7
D: NA
size: many

DNA: TGTGCCAGCAGCGGCCCGATACCACCAGGAAAGACCCAGTACTTC
CDR3: CASSGPIPPGKTQYF
V: TRBV6-1
J: TRBJ2-5
D: NA
size: once

DNA: TGTGCCAGCAGCGTAGGACTAGCGGGGGGTCCCTACGAGCAGTACTTC
CDR3: CASSVGLAGGPYEQYF
V: TRBV9
J: TRBJ2-7
D: TRBD2
size: NA

DNA: TGCAGCGGGGGTTCCCGGACTAGCGGTTGGGAGACCCAGTACTTC
CDR3: CSGGSRTSGWETQYF
V: TRBV29-1
J: TRBJ2-5
D: TRBD2
size: many

DNA: TGTGCCAGCAGCAGAGCGGGAGGGCCTCCAGATACGCAGTATTTT
CDR3: CASSRAGGPPDTQYF
V: TRBV7-2
J: TRBJ2-3
D: TRBD2
size: many

DNA: TGCGCCAGCAGCTTGGGTTTGGCGGCCACCACTAGCACAGATACGCAGTATTTT
CDR3: CASSLGLAATTSTDTQYF
V: TRBV5-1
J: TRBJ2-3
D: NA
size: many

DNA: TGCAGTGCTCCAAGGGGCCCGGTGGACTATGGCTACACCTTC
CDR3: CSAPRGPVDYGYTF
V: TRBV20-1
J: TRBJ1-2
D: NA
size: many

DNA: TGCAGTGCTAGAGATCTCGGGAGGGTCTCCTACGAGCAGTACTTC
CDR3: CSARDLGRVSYEQYF
V: TRBV20-1
J: TRBJ2-7
D: TRBD2
size: NA

DNA: TGTGCCAGCAGCTTTGGAGGGGGAGGAGATACGCAGTATTTT
CDR3: CASSFGGGGDTQYF
V: TRBV7-2
J: TRBJ2-3
D: NA
size: many

DNA: TGCGCCAGCAGCTTGTTTAGCGGGGGCCCTTCCTCCTACGAGCAGTACTTC
CDR3: CASSLFSGGPSSYEQYF
V: TRBV5-1
J: TRBJ2-7
D: TRBD2
size: NA

DNA: TGTGCCATGGGCCCTGGGGGGGACTGCGGGGAGCTGCTTTTT
CDR3: CAMGPGGDCGELLF
V: TRBV4-2
J: TRBJ2-2
D: TRBD2
size: NA

DNA: TGTGCCAGCAGCCTCGGGTACAGGGGAAACATTCAGTACTTC
CDR3: CASSLGYRGNIQYF
V: TRBV7-9
J: TRBJ2-4
D: TRBD1
size: many

DNA: TGTGCCAGCAGCTTAATGGGACAAGGATTACTGAACACTGAAGCTTTCTTT
CDR3: CASSLMGQGLLNTEAFF
V: TRBV7-8
J: TRBJ1-1
D: NA
size: many

DNA: TGCGCCAGCAGCTTACGGGACTACTCCTACGAGCAGTACTTC
CDR3: CASSLRDYSYEQYF
V: TRBV5-1
J: TRBJ2-7
D: TRBD2
size: few

DNA: TGTGCCAGCAGTGGGGTCCGTGGGGATACTAATCAGCCCCAGCATTTT
CDR3: CASSGVRGDTNQPQHF
V: TRBV2
J: TRBJ1-5
D: NA
size: NA

DNA: TGCAGCGTTGGTGGGGCTATTTACGAGCAGTACTTC
CDR3: CSVGGAIYEQYF
V: TRBV29-1
J: TRBJ2-7
D: NA
size: many

DNA: TGTGCCAGCAGCTTCCGGGACAGGGCCCTATCTAGCACAGATACGCAGTATTTT
CDR3: CASSFRDRALSSTDTQYF
V: TRBV11-1
J: TRBJ2-3
D: TRBD1
size: few

DNA: TGTGCCAGCAGCTCCCTAACCCTGTCCTACGAGCAGTACTTC
CDR3: CASSSLTLSYEQYF
V: TRBV6-1
J: TRBJ2-7
D: NA
size: NA

DNA: TGTGCCAGCAGCTTAGTTACGGCGGGCTACTACGAGCAGTACTTC
CDR3: CASSLVTAGYYEQYF
V: TRBV7-9
J: TRBJ2-7
D: NA
size: few